Presented here are 17 T cell receptor beta chains from one specimen sequenced in a study of cytomegalovirus exposure and HLA in healthy donors. Produced via immunoSEQ multiplex PCR; TCRdb's table is partial and in-frame only. Here the sample spans 150,000 to 160,000 clones, 70% to 90% being singletons. Sequencing input: PBMCs. These receptors were obtained from a young man in good health and CMV-seropositive.

The CDR3 DNA follows: TGTGCCAGCCCAGACAGAAACTATGGCTACACCTTC. It specifies CASPDRNYGYTF. The chain has TRBV6-4 and TRBJ1-2; TRBD1 might be the D (5 bases). The CDR3 runs 12 residues. Germline CDR1 reads MRHNA; CDR2 reads SNTAGT. V was clipped by 8 bases and J by 2 bases, with 9 bases between them.

This rearrangement joins TRBV27 to TRBJ1-4; D gene unclear. Trimming took 6 bases from V and 4 from J, leaving 15 bases between them. The CDR3 runs 15 residues. Germline assignment: CDR1 MNHEY and CDR2 SMNVEV (reference sequence). This chain's CDR3 is CASRPWAQFNEKLFF. The CDR3 DNA sequence: TGTGCCAGCAGACCCTGGGCTCAGTTTAATGAAAAACTGTTTTTT. Supplemented by reference TRBV27 and TRBJ1-4, the full variable domain reads EAQVTQNPRYLITVTGKKLTVTCSQNMNHEYMSWYRQDPGLGLRQIYYSMNVEVTDKGDVPEGYKVSRKEKRNFPLILESPSPNQTSLYFCASRPWAQFNEKLFFGSGTQLSVL.

The J gene is TRBJ2-1, the V gene TRBV4-3, with 15 bases that match TRBD2. The germline CDR1 and CDR2 sequences are LGHNA and YSLEER. The CDR3 is made up of 18 amino acids. Trimming took 1 base from V and 7 from J; bases not matched to a gene: 8. The CDR3 DNA reads as TGCGCCAGCAGCCAAGCCTCCAGGACTAGCGGGAGGGGGAATGAGCAGTTCTTC. This translates into CASSQASRTSGRGNEQFF.

The chain is built from TRBV13 and TRBJ2-2, with 7 positions matching TRBD2. Trimming cost V 8 bases and J 3 bases; bases outside gene matches: 9. The germline V gene encodes CDR1 PRHDT and CDR2 FYEKMQ (reference sequence). The CDR3 extends over 15 amino acids. The CDR3 sequence is CASLRVGLDTGELFF. In nucleotides, the CDR3 is TGTGCCAGCTTACGTGTCGGACTAGACACCGGGGAGCTGTTTTTT.

The rearrangement links TRBV5-4 to TRBJ2-7, with D possibly TRBD1 on 6 matching bases. The CDR3 length is 15 residues. CDR1 is SGHNT and CDR2 is YYREEE in the germline V gene (reference sequence). Trimming left V 4 bases short and J 3 bases short, with 17 bases between. CDR3 nucleotide sequence: TGTGCCAGCAGCCATAGTGGGGACACGGGCTACGAGCAGTACTTC. This sequence encodes CASSHSGDTGYEQYF.

The V gene is TRBV4-1, the J gene TRBJ2-7; 10 nucleotides align to TRBD1. The CDR3 spans 17 residues. Trimming removed 0 bases from V and 5 bases from J; junction bases left unmatched: 10. The germline CDR1 and CDR2 sequences are MGHRA and YSYEKL. The CDR3 DNA reads as TGCGCCAGCAGCCAAGATCTCGCGGGACAGGGGCCCCACGAGCAGTACTTC. Translation: CASSQDLAGQGPHEQYF.

The count of this clone is one. The chain combines TRBV11-2 with TRBJ2-7; D possibly corresponds to TRBD2 (5 bases). The CDR3 contains 15 residues. The ends were cut back, 1 base at V and 1 base at J, with 11 bases in the middle. Germline values: CDR1 SGHAT, CDR2 FQNNGV. Here the CDR3 reads CASSLGGSGSYEQYF. In DNA form, the CDR3 reads TGTGCCAGCAGCTTAGGAGGGTCGGGATCCTACGAGCAGTACTTC.

This clone was observed once. The V gene is TRBV7-9, the J gene TRBJ2-7, with D possibly TRBD2 on 5 matching bases. V lost 4 bases, J lost 4 bases, and 11 bases lay in between. The V gene's germline CDR1 is SEHNR and CDR2 FQNEAQ (reference sequence). CDR3 length: 13 residues. This CDR3 reads CASSSGIPYEQYF. The CDR3 bases are TGTGCCAGCAGCTCCGGGATCCCTTACGAGCAGTACTTC.

The CDR3 spells CASSTGSYTDTQYF. CDR3 sequence (DNA): TGTGCCAGCAGTACAGGTTCTTACACAGATACGCAGTATTTT. The chain has TRBV27 and TRBJ2-3; a possible D gene is TRBD1 (5 bases). Germline CDR1 reads MNHEY; CDR2 reads SMNVEV (reference sequence). The CDR3 has 14 residues. Trimming shortened V by 5 bases and J by 2 bases, and 11 bases separated the two germline ends.

The chain has TRBV7-2 and TRBJ2-7; 10 nucleotides align to TRBD1. Trimming removed 6 bases from V and 7 bases from J; junction bases left unmatched: 9. This CDR3 has 14 amino acids. Germline V CDR1 and CDR2: SGHTA, FQGNSA. The DNA for the CDR3 is TGTGCCAGCAGATACACCGGGACAGGGGTGGAGCAGTACTTC. Residues: CASRYTGTGVEQYF.

V is TRBV29-1 and J is TRBJ1-2; maybe TRBD1 (5 bases). Trimming pared 2 bases from V and 3 bases from J, leaving 10 bases between. CDR1 is SQVTM, CDR2 ANQGSEA, per germline. This CDR3 contains 13 residues. The CDR3 DNA is TGCAGCGTTGAATGGGGCAATCACTATGGCTACACCTTC. Its translation: CSVEWGNHYGYTF.

This rearrangement joins TRBV21-1 to TRBJ2-5; TRBD1, the table's D call, lacks a check against the DNA. TRBV21-1 is recorded as a pseudogene. This CDR3 has 14 amino acids. The CDR3 DNA is TGTGCCAGCAGCCCAAGGACAGGGGGCGAGACCCAGTACTTC. Its protein product is CASSPRTGGETQYF.

The rearrangement links TRBV19 to TRBJ2-1; 8 nucleotides align to TRBD2. This CDR3 has 15 amino acids. The V gene end was trimmed by 4 bases and the J gene end by 4 bases; junction bases not matched to a gene: 6. Germline CDR1 reads LNHDA; CDR2 reads SQIVND (reference sequence). CDR3 residues: CASSSYGGAYNEQFF. DNA of the CDR3: TGTGCCAGTAGTAGCTACGGGGGGGCGTACAATGAGCAGTTCTTC.

This clone was seen only once. CDR3 sequence (DNA): TGTGCCTGGAGTTGGGGACGCCTAGCGGGCCTCCAAGAGACCCAGTACTTC. This translates into CAWSWGRLAGLQETQYF. The J gene is TRBJ2-5, the V gene TRBV30; 8 nucleotides align to TRBD2. Germline values: CDR1 GTSNPN, CDR2 SVGIG (reference sequence). CDR3 size: 17 residues. The J segment lost 1 base and the V segment lost 2 bases, leaving 12 bases of the junction unmatched.

This sequence joins TRBV5-6 and TRBJ2-7, with a tentative D call TRBD1 (5 bases). The CDR3 spans 16 residues. The V end was cut by 0 bases, the J end by 2 bases, with 15 bases between. From germline, CDR1 is SGHDT and CDR2 YYEEEE. CDR3 sequence: CASSLAARVSPYEQYF. The CDR3 DNA reads TGTGCCAGCAGCTTGGCCGCCAGGGTAAGTCCCTACGAGCAGTACTTC.

The chain employs TRBV5-1 and TRBJ2-7; perhaps TRBD1 as D (5 bases). This CDR3 is built from 14 residues. CDR1 SGHRS and CDR2 YFSETQ come from the germline V gene. V lost 0 bases to trimming and J lost 3 bases, with 10 bases between them. CDR3 DNA sequence: TGCGCCAGCAGCTTGGCAGCAGGGCACTACGAGCAGTACTTC. Residues: CASSLAAGHYEQYF. Looking up the rest from reference TRBV5-1 and TRBJ2-7 gives the full variable domain: KAGVTQTPRYLIKTRGQQVTLSCSPISGHRSVSWYQQTPGQGLQFLFEYFSETQRNKGNFPGRFSGRQFSNSRSEMNVSTLELGDSALYLCASSLAAGHYEQYFGPGTRLTVT.

The chain joins TRBV4-1 to TRBJ2-4, with D tentatively TRBD2 (5 bases). Germline V CDR1 and CDR2: MGHRA, YSYEKL. The CDR3 totals 18 residues. V dropped 0 bases and J dropped 2 bases, with 17 bases sitting between them. CDR3 in amino acids: CASSQESGRASTKNIQYF. The CDR3 coding sequence is TGCGCCAGCAGCCAAGAAAGCGGCCGGGCTTCAACCAAAAACATTCAGTACTTC.